Below are 25 T cell receptor beta chains sequenced from a single sample in a study of vaccination and CD4 T cells after COVID-19. The time point was: late sampling 161 to 241 days after vaccination in a few convalescent patients. TCRdb reprocessed the PCR reads with MiXCR, giving one entry per CDR3 protein. The sample carries around 28,000 distinct CDR3 sequences, around 49% recorded once. Material: CD4+ T cells from blood, obtained about 7 months after SARS-CoV-2 vaccination. These receptors were taken from a human donor who had recovered from COVID-19.

The chain has TRBV28 and TRBJ2-7, with a tentative D call TRBD2 (6 bases). CDR3 length: 12 amino acids. Germline loops: CDR1 MDHEN, CDR2 SYDVKM. Between the trimmed V and J ends, which lost 5 bases and 3 bases, there was a span of 8 bases. As DNA, the CDR3 is TGTGCCAGCAGTGGGACTGGCTACGAGCAGTACTTC. It encodes CASSGTGYEQYF.

V is TRBV6-2 or TRBV6-3 and J is TRBJ2-7; TRBD2 aligns across 12 bases. CDR3 size: 16 residues. The germline gives CDR1 MNHEY, CDR2 SVGEGT. The V and J ends lost 6 bases and 2 bases, in that order; junction bases with no gene match: 8. In DNA form, the CDR3 reads TGTGCCAGCAGGTCGAACCCTAGCGGGAGGGCCTACGAGCAGTACTTC. Translation gives CASRSNPSGRAYEQYF.

This clonotype qualifies as medium-sized. This chain joins TRBV20-1 and TRBJ2-5; 9 bases line up with TRBD2. The CDR3 extends over 15 amino acids. Germline CDR1 is DFQATT and CDR2 is SNEGSKA (reference sequence). The V gene end was trimmed by 0 bases and the J gene end by 0 bases; junction bases not matched to a gene: 2. CDR3 amino acids: CSARDLAGYQETQYF. The CDR3 DNA is TGCAGTGCTAGAGATCTAGCGGGGTACCAAGAGACCCAGTACTTC.

There are a few counts of this clonotype. The CDR3 DNA reads as TGTGCCAGCAGCCCCCGGTGGGCCCTCACTAGCGGAGTAGCCAAAAACATTCAGTACTTC. It specifies CASSPRWALTSGVAKNIQYF. The J gene is TRBJ2-4, the V gene TRBV7-3; the match to TRBD2 covers 8 bases. The germline V gene has CDR1 SGHTA and CDR2 FQGTGA. This CDR3 is 20 amino acids long. With V trimmed by 5 bases and J by 0 bases, 18 bases remained unmatched.

The rearrangement joins TRBV20-1 to TRBJ2-5, with D uncertain. Germline-derived CDR1 and CDR2 are DFQATT and SNEGSKA (reference sequence). V was trimmed by 4 bases and J by 3 bases, leaving 6 bases between them. The CDR3 is 11 amino acids. CDR3 region: CSATPKETQYF. CDR3 DNA sequence: TGCAGTGCTACCCCTAAAGAGACCCAGTACTTC.

This clonotype was seen a few times. This chain connects TRBV19 to TRBJ1-1; no reliable D call. This CDR3 spans 13 amino acids. V was clipped by 9 bases and J by 4 bases, with 15 bases between them. The germline V gene has CDR1 LNHDA and CDR2 SQIVND (reference sequence). CDR3 residues: CASRGPEGTEAFF. The CDR3 region has the DNA TGTGCCAGCCGAGGACCCGAGGGCACTGAAGCTTTCTTT.

The chain combines TRBV15 with TRBJ1-1, with 8 bases lining up with TRBD1. V lost 5 bases and J lost 3; bases outside the gene matches: 8. The germline V gene has CDR1 LNHNV and CDR2 YYDKDF (reference sequence). The CDR3 consists of 15 residues. Written as DNA, the CDR3 is TGTGCCACCAGCCGCCAAACGACAGGGGACACTGAAGCTTTCTTT. Translating gives CATSRQTTGDTEAFF. Full variable domain (outside the CDR3, taken from reference TRBV15 and TRBJ1-1): DAMVIQNPRYQVTQFGKPVTLSCSQTLNHNVMYWYQQKSSQAPKLLFHYYDKDFNNEADTPDNFQSRRPNTSFCFLDIRSPGLGDTAMYLCATSRQTTGDTEAFFGQGTRLTVV.

The rearrangement links TRBV6-2 or TRBV6-3 to TRBJ2-7; no firm D call. V was pared by 3 bases and J by 0 bases, with 9 bases between. CDR1 is MNHEY, CDR2 SVGEGT, per germline. The CDR3 sequence is 14 residues long. The CDR3 DNA reads TGTGCCAGCAGTTATTCGGCTAACTCCTACGAGCAGTACTTC. It yields the protein CASSYSANSYEQYF.

The chain couples TRBV19 to TRBJ2-7, with D possibly TRBD2 on 5 matching bases. The CDR3 has 13 amino acids. V dropped 5 bases and J dropped 2 bases, with 10 bases sitting between them. CDR1 and CDR2 (germline): LNHDA, SQIVND (reference sequence). The CDR3 DNA sequence: TGTGCCAGTAGTTACCCGGGGACCTACGAGCAGTACTTC. It specifies CASSYPGTYEQYF.

The V call is TRBV6-1, the J call TRBJ1-1, with 12 positions matching TRBD1. With 6 bases clipped from V and 6 bases from J, the junction kept 5 bases outside the gene matches. This CDR3 is 14 amino acids long. The germline CDR1 and CDR2 sequences are MNHNS and SASEGT. As DNA, the CDR3 is TGTGCCAGCAGCTCCGGGACAGGGGGCTCTGAAGCTTTCTTT. It encodes CASSSGTGGSEAFF.

V usage is TRBV7-7 and J usage is TRBJ2-2; 7 bases align to TRBD2. The trim removed 5 bases at V and 7 bases at J, leaving 10 bases unmatched. CDR1 is SSHAT and CDR2 is FNYEAQ in the germline V gene (reference sequence). The CDR3 sequence is 15 residues long. In DNA, the CDR3 is TGTGCCAGCAGCCGCGGAGCGGGGTCTGGCGGGGAGCTGTTTTTT. It specifies CASSRGAGSGGELFF. Combining the CDR3 with reference TRBV7-7 and TRBJ2-2 gives the whole variable domain GAGVSQSPRYKVTKRGQDVTLRCDPISSHATLYWYQQALGQGPEFLTYFNYEAQPDKSGLPSDRFSAERPEGSISTLTIQRTEQRDSAMYRCASSRGAGSGGELFFGEGSRLTVL.

This clonotype was seen more than once but under ten times. V usage is TRBV28 and J usage is TRBJ1-1; D gene unclear. Between the trimmed V and J ends, which lost 3 bases and 0 bases, there was a span of 8 bases. CDR3 size: 14 residues. CDR1 is MDHEN and CDR2 is SYDVKM in the germline V gene. The CDR3 sequence is CASSFPIMNTEAFF. CDR3 coding DNA: TGTGCCAGCAGTTTCCCGATTATGAACACTGAAGCTTTCTTT.

This sequence joins TRBV20-1 and TRBJ1-5; D is unresolved. CDR3 length: 13 residues. V lost 0 bases, J lost 4 bases, and 7 bases lay in between. Looked up from germline, CDR1 is DFQATT and CDR2 is SNEGSKA (reference sequence). The CDR3 nucleotides are TGCAGTGCTAGAGATTTCGGAAATCAGCCCCAGCATTTT. Its protein product is CSARDFGNQPQHF.

This clonotype was observed a few times. The chain combines TRBV29-1 with TRBJ1-2; 7 bases map to TRBD1. This CDR3 spans 15 amino acids. The V segment lost 4 bases and the J segment 5 bases; nucleotides outside the gene matches: 13. The germline gives CDR1 SQVTM, CDR2 ANQGSEA. The CDR3 DNA follows: TGCAGCGTTGGAGGACAGGCCCTAATGGGGTATGGCTACACCTTC. It is translated as CSVGGQALMGYGYTF.

In its sample, this clonotype was seen a few times. The J gene is TRBJ2-7, the V gene TRBV4-1; D remains unclear. V lost 0 bases and J lost 2, with 11 bases in between. CDR3 length: 15 residues. The germline CDR1 and CDR2 sequences are MGHRA and YSYEKL. The DNA of the CDR3 is TGCGCCAGCAGCCAAGAGGGTAGTTCAGCCTACGAGCAGTACTTC. The encoded protein is CASSQEGSSAYEQYF.

This clonotype came up a few times. The chain links TRBV27 to TRBJ1-3; D might be TRBD1 (6 bases). Germline V gives CDR1 MNHEY, CDR2 SMNVEV (reference sequence). Trimming took 7 bases from V and 0 from J, leaving 22 bases between them. The CDR3 has 18 amino acids. The CDR3 region is CASKTLGQPYHSGNTIYF. The CDR3 bases are TGTGCCAGCAAGACCCTCGGACAGCCTTATCACTCTGGAAACACCATATATTTT.

A few counts support this clonotype. The chain carries TRBV7-2 and TRBJ2-5; D gene unclear. The V gene's germline CDR1 is SGHTA and CDR2 FQGNSA. V gave up 2 bases and J gave up 5 bases, with 3 bases separating them. This CDR3 has 11 amino acids. CDR3 DNA sequence: TGTGCCAGCAGCTTATCTGAGACCCAGTACTTC. Its protein is CASSLSETQYF.

In nucleotides, the CDR3 is TGTGCCAGCAGTTTGACAGGGGCACGGGCGCAGTATTTT. Translated, it gives CASSLTGARAQYF. V gene TRBV6-5 combines with J gene TRBJ2-3, with 8 bases aligning to TRBD1. V gave up 4 bases and J gave up 10 bases; unmatched junction bases: 7. This CDR3 region has 13 residues. Germline V gene sequence: CDR1 MNHEY, CDR2 SVGAGI.

The chain has TRBV25-1 and TRBJ2-2; the match to TRBD2 covers 11 bases. Trimming took 3 bases from V and 3 from J; bases not matched to a gene: 0. CDR3 size: 15 residues. Per the germline V gene, CDR1 is MGHDK and CDR2 is SYGVNS. CDR3 nucleotide sequence: TGTGCCAGCAGTGATAGCGGGAGGGACACCGGGGAGCTGTTTTTT. Translated: CASSDSGRDTGELFF.

By its share, this clonotype is medium-sized. The rearrangement joins TRBV6-5 to TRBJ2-7, with 15 bases that match TRBD2. CDR3 length equals 18 residues. The V segment lost 0 bases and the J segment 0 bases; nucleotides outside the gene matches: 3. Germline CDR1 reads MNHEY; CDR2 reads SVGAGI. In DNA form, the CDR3 reads TGTGCCAGCAGTTACTCGACGGGACTAGCGGGAGGCTCCTACGAGCAGTACTTC. This sequence encodes CASSYSTGLAGGSYEQYF.

The J gene is TRBJ2-1, the V gene TRBV27; D is possibly TRBD1 or TRBD2 (5 bases each). The CDR3 length is 13 residues. The germline V gene has CDR1 MNHEY and CDR2 SMNVEV (reference sequence). Trimming pared 5 bases from V and 5 bases from J, leaving 10 bases between. The CDR3 DNA reads as TGTGCCAGCAGTCAGAGGGACGACAATGAGCAGTTCTTC. Translated, it gives CASSQRDDNEQFF.

The J gene is TRBJ1-5, the V gene TRBV30; the D is unclear. The CDR3 has 15 residues. Looked up from germline, CDR1 is GTSNPN and CDR2 is SVGIG (reference sequence). V lost 3 bases to trimming and J lost 4 bases, with 16 bases between them. CDR3 coding DNA: TGTGCCTGGAGCCGCTACGTCGAGGGTAATCAGCCCCAGCATTTT. Its translation: CAWSRYVEGNQPQHF.

The J gene is TRBJ2-5, the V gene TRBV20-1; D gene unclear. Germline V gives CDR1 DFQATT, CDR2 SNEGSKA (reference sequence). Trimming removed 5 bases from V and 5 bases from J, with 18 bases in between. CDR3 size: 14 residues. As DNA, the CDR3 is TGCAGTGCTCAGACCCCTAGGGCGCTGGAGACCCAGTACTTC. This codes for CSAQTPRALETQYF.

The chain is built from TRBV4-1 and TRBJ1-6, with TRBD1 identical over 9 bases. The CDR3 extends over 15 amino acids. Unmatched junction bases numbered 3, after V lost 0 bases and J lost 9 bases. Germline loops: CDR1 MGHRA, CDR2 YSYEKL. As DNA, the CDR3 is TGCGCCAGCAGCCAAGAGACAGGGGGGAGTTCACCCCTCCACTTT. Protein: CASSQETGGSSPLHF.

The chain employs TRBV28 and TRBJ2-2; D unclear. Germline CDR1 is MDHEN and CDR2 is SYDVKM. CDR3 length equals 13 residues. Trimming took off 3 bases at V and 6 bases at J, with 8 bases between the two ends. CDR3: CASSLPPAGELFF. The CDR3 nucleotides are TGTGCCAGCAGTTTGCCACCAGCCGGGGAGCTGTTTTTT.